The next 18 T cell receptor beta chains were all read from a single sample in a study of regulatory T cells in long-lasting Graves disease. The authors built TCR beta libraries using iRepertoire HTBI primers and Arm-PCR of CDR3 regions. In TCRdb, the multiplex PCR reads were re-called with MiXCR into one record per CDR3 protein. The sample yields about 470,000 distinct CDR3 sequences, less than 25% seen once. Time point indicated: persistent/refractory GD, antithyroid drugs over 5 years with positive TRAb. Extracted PBMC RNA gave rise to the TCR library. The input for sequencing was peripheral blood mononuclear cells (PBMCs), taken when the disease was refractory, from a patient treated with antithyroid drugs. The source of these receptors is a female donor with Graves disease.

The V gene is TRBV4-1, the J gene TRBJ2-7; the D gene could be TRBD1 or TRBD2 (5 bases each). V lost 0 bases, J lost 2 bases, and 17 bases lay in between. The CDR3 covers 17 residues. Germline lookup yields CDR1 MGHRA and CDR2 YSYEKL. In DNA, the CDR3 is TGCGCCAGCAGCCAAGATCGGGGCCTTAGCGTTGCCTACGAGCAGTACTTC. Translated: CASSQDRGLSVAYEQYF.

Of note for this clonotype: A much larger clone sits a single nucleotide away, making a read error possible. The chain combines TRBV28 with TRBJ1-2, with a tentative D call TRBD1 (6 bases). In germline, CDR1 is MDHEN, CDR2 SYDVKM. The CDR3 runs to 12 residues. The CDR3 protein is CVSSQQGQGYTF. CDR3 nucleotide sequence: TGTGTCAGCAGTCAACAGGGACAAGGCTACACCTTC.

This clonotype was counted many times. A read error may produce the germline difference seen at one junction end. The chain has TRBV10-3 and TRBJ1-1; 8 bases align to TRBD1. The CDR3 runs 17 residues. Germline V gene data show CDR1 as ENHRY and CDR2 as SYGVKD. The CDR3 nucleotides are TGTGCCATCAGTGAGTCGAGACAGGGGACCTTGAAGACTGAAGCTTTCTTT. Translated: CAISESRQGTLKTEAFF.

This rearrangement joins TRBV29-1 to TRBJ2-7; no reliable D call. V lost 0 bases, J lost 3 bases, and 6 bases lay in between. There are 12 residues in the CDR3. CDR1 is SQVTM and CDR2 is ANQGSEA in the germline V gene. The CDR3 nucleotides read TGCAGCGTTGAAGATCAGTTCTACGAGCAGTACTTC. As protein: CSVEDQFYEQYF.

This clonotype was observed many times. This sequence joins TRBV28 and TRBJ2-2; maybe TRBD1 (6 bases). Per the germline V gene, CDR1 is MDHEN and CDR2 is SYDVKM. There are 14 residues in the CDR3. V lost 4 bases and J 2 bases, leaving 8 bases between the germline ends. Here the CDR3 DNA reads TGTGCCAGCAGTTGGACAGCTAACACCGGGGAGCTGTTTTTT. It specifies CASSWTANTGELFF.

This clonotype turned up a few times. The CDR3 spells CASTTPLYEQYF. CDR3 in DNA: TGTGCCAGCACCACCCCCCTGTACGAGCAGTACTTC. The rearrangement uses TRBV28 and TRBJ2-7; D remains unclear. The V gene's germline CDR1 is MDHEN and CDR2 SYDVKM. Between the trimmed V and J ends, which lost 7 bases and 4 bases, there was a span of 11 bases. The CDR3 sequence is 12 residues long.

This clonotype occurred a few times. This chain links TRBV6-1 with TRBJ2-7, with 12 bases identical to TRBD2. This CDR3 comprises 16 residues. The germline V gene has CDR1 MNHNS and CDR2 SASEGT. The J segment lost 0 bases and the V segment lost 6 bases, leaving 6 bases of the junction unmatched. As DNA, the CDR3 is TGTGCCAGCAGAAAGGGACTAGCGGGCGTCTCCTACGAGCAGTACTTC. The encoded protein is CASRKGLAGVSYEQYF.

This clonotype was observed a handful of times. The chain has TRBV6-1 and TRBJ2-7, with D perhaps matching TRBD2 (6 bases). The germline CDR1 and CDR2 sequences are MNHNS and SASEGT. The V end was cut by 5 bases, the J end by 7 bases, with 21 bases between. CDR3 length equals 15 residues. The CDR3 loop is CASSPSWRDLYEQYF. The CDR3 region has the DNA TGTGCCAGCAGTCCCTCTTGGAGGGACCTATATGAGCAGTACTTC.

The rearrangement joins TRBV5-4 to TRBJ2-2; tentative D call: TRBD2 (6 bases). Germline V gene lookup returns CDR1 SGHNT and CDR2 YYREEE (reference sequence). The ends were cut back, 2 bases at V and 1 base at J, with 12 bases in the middle. The CDR3 has 16 residues. This CDR3 reads CASSFLAELNTGELFF. DNA for the CDR3: TGTGCCAGCAGCTTCTTAGCGGAGCTGAACACCGGGGAGCTGTTTTTT.

This clonotype turned up a few times. The chain is built from TRBV25-1 and TRBJ1-3; D not certain. CDR1 and CDR2 from the germline V gene are MGHDK and SYGVNS. V shed 10 bases and J shed 4 bases, with 8 bases lying between them. This CDR3 has 11 residues. The CDR3, as DNA: TGTGCCACCCAGGAGGGAAACACCATATATTTT. Amino acids: CATQEGNTIYF.

V usage is TRBV6-2 or TRBV6-3 and J usage is TRBJ1-2, with D possibly TRBD1 on 6 matching bases. Trimming took 6 bases from V and 8 from J, leaving 13 bases between them. This CDR3 contains 12 residues. Germline V gene lookup returns CDR1 MNHEY and CDR2 SVGEGT. The CDR3 loop is CASRQGIKGYTF. As DNA, the CDR3 is TGTGCCAGCAGACAGGGAATTAAAGGCTACACCTTC.

This clonotype has ten or more counts. The chain recombines TRBV27 with TRBJ1-2, with D tentatively TRBD1 (6 bases). From germline, CDR1 is MNHEY and CDR2 SMNVEV (reference sequence). Trimming cost V 4 bases and J 5 bases, with 20 bases left between them. This CDR3 comprises 16 residues. CDR3 DNA sequence: TGTGCCAGCAGTTCGATGACAGGATCCCTCCGTTATGGCTACACCTTC. It codes for CASSSMTGSLRYGYTF.

This clonotype was observed at least ten times. The chain links TRBV12-3 or TRBV12-4 to TRBJ2-7; 11 bases align to TRBD1. This CDR3 is 15 amino acids long. Germline trimming cut 7 bases from V and 1 base from J; bases unmatched to any gene: 6. The CDR3 sequence is CASTPGDRGSYEQYF. DNA of the CDR3: TGTGCCAGCACCCCAGGGGACAGGGGGTCCTACGAGCAGTACTTC.

This clonotype showed up just a few times. This chain connects TRBV4-1 to TRBJ2-2; D possibly corresponds to TRBD2 (6 bases). V was pared by 4 bases and J by 5 bases, with 14 bases between. Germline CDR1 and CDR2: MGHRA and YSYEKL. The CDR3 loop spans 15 amino acids. CDR3 in DNA: TGCGCCAGCAGCCCCTATGGAGGGGTGACCGGGGAGCTGTTTTTT. This codes for CASSPYGGVTGELFF.

With respect to this clonotype: This may be a read error, as it is one base from a much larger clone. The V and J genes are TRBV27 and TRBJ1-2; 8 bases align to TRBD1. V lost 5 bases, J lost 7 bases, and 9 bases stayed unmatched. Germline V CDR1 and CDR2: MNHEY, SMNVEV (reference sequence). There are 14 residues in the CDR3. The CDR3 bases are TGTGCCAGCAGTCCATCGGCAGGGGGCTGTGGCTACACCTTC. Translating gives CASSPSAGGCGYTF.

This clonotype occurred a few times. The chain links TRBV20-1 to TRBJ2-1, with D possibly called TRBD1 or TRBD2 (9 bases each). The germline V gene encodes CDR1 DFQATT and CDR2 SNEGSKA (reference sequence). Deletions cut 6 bases from V and 6 bases from J, with 24 bases between. This CDR3 region has 16 residues. In DNA, the CDR3 is TGCAGTGCGCTGGACAGGGGCGGGGGGGCAATCAATGAGCAGTTCTTC. Protein sequence: CSALDRGGGAINEQFF.

The sample holds a few counts of this clonotype. The chain employs TRBV5-1 and TRBJ1-1; TRBD1 is a possible D gene (5 bases). The CDR3 is made up of 16 amino acids. CDR1 is SGHRS and CDR2 is YFSETQ in the germline V gene. V gave up 4 bases and J gave up 3 bases, with 19 bases separating them. CDR3 sequence: CASSQGRGGIDTEAFF. Here the CDR3 DNA reads TGCGCCAGCAGCCAAGGTCGGGGGGGTATAGACACTGAAGCTTTCTTT.

The sample holds a few counts of this clonotype. V gene TRBV19 combines with J gene TRBJ1-2; D ambiguous. V was cut by 0 bases and J by 5 bases, with 10 bases left in between. The V gene's germline CDR1 is LNHDA and CDR2 SQIVND (reference sequence). This CDR3 comprises 14 residues. The CDR3 sequence: CASSIEHNWYGYTF. CDR3 in DNA: TGTGCCAGTAGTATAGAACATAACTGGTATGGCTACACCTTC.